This is a list of T cell receptor beta chains from one sample in a study of T cell responses to AZD1222 COVID-19 vaccine. Only in-frame clones appear in the TCRdb table, and some are missing; sequencing was by immunoSEQ multiplex PCR. Counted here are tens of thousands of clones, 88% occurring once; the ten biggest clones make up about 6%. The material sequenced was peripheral blood, taken on day 0 of AZD1222 vaccination. These receptors were collected from an adult in good health. The CDR3 runs from the conserved cysteine through the conserved F or W. A D gene is named only where the DNA matches it firmly. Some rows mark clone size as missing; the rest say once, few, many or name a class of expanded clone.

d_gene	abundance	v_gene	j_gene	CDR3nt	CDR3aa
NA	NA	TRBV5-8	TRBJ1-5	TGTGCCAGCAGCTTGAAATATCAGCCCCAGCATTTT	CASSLKYQPQHF
NA	NA	TRBV20-1	TRBJ2-1	TGCAGTGCTAGTGACTATGATTCCCTACCGTACAATGAGCAGTTCTTC	CSASDYDSLPYNEQFF
TRBD1	NA	TRBV30	TRBJ2-4	TGTGCCTGGAACTGGGGCAGGGGGAAAAACATTCAGTACTTC	CAWNWGRGKNIQYF
NA	NA	TRBV28	TRBJ2-1	TGTGCCTGCACAGGGATATCCAATGAGCAGTTCTTC	CACTGISNEQFF
NA	NA	TRBV6-2/TRBV6-3	TRBJ2-5	TGTGCCAGCAGTCGCGGGGAGACCCAGTACTTC	CASSRGETQYF
NA	NA	TRBV6-5	TRBJ1-4	TGTGCCAGCAGAGTCGCCGCAGCGCGGAATGAAAAACTGTTTTTT	CASRVAAARNEKLFF
NA	NA	TRBV28	TRBJ1-3	TGTGCCAGCAGCACGACCCTCTTTGGAAACACCATATATTTT	CASSTTLFGNTIYF
NA	NA	TRBV11-3	TRBJ2-5	TGTGCCAGCAGCTTACATAGCGGCTCAACTAGCAAAGAGACCCAGTACTTC	CASSLHSGSTSKETQYF
TRBD2	NA	TRBV7-2	TRBJ2-5	TGTGCCAGCAGCTTCTCCAGCGGGGAACAAGAGACCCAGTACTTC	CASSFSSGEQETQYF
TRBD1	NA	TRBV7-9	TRBJ2-3	TGTGCCAGCAGCTCAGGTACCGGGACAGGGCTTAAAGATACGCAGTATTTT	CASSSGTGTGLKDTQYF
TRBD2	NA	TRBV6-5	TRBJ2-1	TGTGCCAGCAGTTCCGGACTAGATGAGCAGTTCTTC	CASSSGLDEQFF
TRBD2	once	TRBV28	TRBJ2-7	TGTGCCAGCAGTTTACGGGCTAGCGGGAGTAAACCGGCCACCTACGAGCAGTACTTC	CASSLRASGSKPATYEQYF
NA	NA	TRBV24-1	TRBJ2-7	TGTGCCACCAGTGATTTAGGATCGGGGGGCCTCTACGAGCAGTACTTC	CATSDLGSGGLYEQYF
NA	NA	TRBV28	TRBJ2-5	TGTGCCAGCAGAGCAATGGGGGGTGGGCAGACCCAGTACTTC	CASRAMGGGQTQYF
TRBD1	few	TRBV24-1	TRBJ2-1	TGTGCCACCAGTGATTCTGGACAGGGGATTGAGCAGTTCTTC	CATSDSGQGIEQFF
TRBD2	NA	TRBV2	TRBJ2-3	TGTGCCAGCAGTGAAAGTGGAACGACCGGGACTAGCGGGAGGTCAGATACGCAGTATTTT	CASSESGTTGTSGRSDTQYF
NA	once	TRBV28	TRBJ2-6	TGTGCCAGCAGTTTGGGGGGAGCTGGGGCCAACGTCCTGACTTTC	CASSLGGAGANVLTF
TRBD2	NA	TRBV6-5	TRBJ2-7	TGTGCCACCGCGACTAGCGGGAGGGCCCACGAGCAGTACTTC	CATATSGRAHEQYF
TRBD2	NA	TRBV2	TRBJ2-1	TGTGCCAGCAGGGCCCGGACTAGCGGGATCTTCAATGAGCAGTTCTTC	CASRARTSGIFNEQFF
NA	NA	TRBV3-1/TRBV3-2	TRBJ2-5	TGTGCCAGCCGGAAACGGGATGGTAAAGAGACCCAGTACTTC	CASRKRDGKETQYF
NA	once	TRBV3-1/TRBV3-2	TRBJ2-1	TGTGCCAGCAGCCAAGTCCCCCAGTACAATGAGCAGTTCTTC	CASSQVPQYNEQFF
TRBD1	NA	TRBV6-5	TRBJ1-2	TGTGCCAGCAGTTACGATGGGACAGGGCGTGGCTACACCTTC	CASSYDGTGRGYTF
NA	NA	TRBV23-1	TRBJ2-2	TGCGCCAGCAGTCAATCGGAGGTAGCGACTTGTCCCGGGGAGCTGTTTTTT	CASSQSEVATCPGELFF
TRBD2	NA	TRBV5-1	TRBJ2-2	TGCGCCAGCAGCCCCTCCCCGGGACTAGCGGGAGGTACCGGGGAGCTGTTTTTT	CASSPSPGLAGGTGELFF
TRBD1	NA	TRBV28	TRBJ1-5	TGTGCCAGCAGTTACATTACTGGGACAGGGGATAGTCAGCCCCAGCATTTT	CASSYITGTGDSQPQHF
NA	NA	TRBV10-2	TRBJ2-5	TGCGCCAGCAGTGAAGGGGGGAGCCCTCAAGAGACCCAGTACTTC	CASSEGGSPQETQYF
TRBD1	NA	TRBV24-1	TRBJ1-2	TGTGCCACCAGTCCTCAGGGGGGTGGCTACACCTTC	CATSPQGGGYTF
TRBD1	once	TRBV5-1	TRBJ1-2	TGCGCCAGCAGCCGGGACAGTGGCTACACCTTC	CASSRDSGYTF
NA	NA	TRBV3-1/TRBV3-2	TRBJ2-1	TGTGCCAGCAGCCAAGATACTTTGAGGACTAAGCAGCAGTTCTTC	CASSQDTLRTKQQFF
NA	NA	TRBV27	TRBJ2-2	TGTGCCAGCCAGGGAAGGCAGGGGAGCACCGGGGAGCTGTTTTTT	CASQGRQGSTGELFF
TRBD2	NA	TRBV5-1	TRBJ2-7	TGCGCCAGCAGCTCAACTAGCGGCGCAACCTACGAGCAGTACTTC	CASSSTSGATYEQYF
TRBD2	NA	TRBV9	TRBJ2-1	TGTGCCAGCAGCGTAGGGACTAGCGGGAACTACAATGAGCAGTTCTTC	CASSVGTSGNYNEQFF
NA	NA	TRBV6-5	TRBJ2-3	TGTGCCAGCAGGAGTGCAGATACGCAGTATTTT	CASRSADTQYF
TRBD1	NA	TRBV11-2	TRBJ2-7	TGTGCCAGCAGCTTAGAAGGGACAGGGGGCTACGAGCAGTACTTC	CASSLEGTGGYEQYF
TRBD2	NA	TRBV15	TRBJ2-2	TGTGCCACCAGCAGAGAGGGGGAGGGGCGCACCGGGGAGCTGTTTTTT	CATSREGEGRTGELFF
TRBD1	NA	TRBV27	TRBJ1-6	TGTGCCAGCAGTCTGACAGGGAGCTCCTATAATTCACCCCTCCACTTT	CASSLTGSSYNSPLHF
NA	NA	TRBV28	TRBJ1-2	TGTGCCAGCAGTTTAACGGGGGCCTATGGCTACACCTTC	CASSLTGAYGYTF
TRBD1	NA	TRBV3-1/TRBV3-2	TRBJ1-6	TGTGCCAGCAGCCAAGATCGCACAGGGGGAGCTCCCCTCCACTTT	CASSQDRTGGAPLHF
NA	NA	TRBV5-6	TRBJ2-7	TGTGCCAGCAGCCCAGGACCCCTCGAGCAGTACTTC	CASSPGPLEQYF
TRBD1	NA	TRBV24-1	TRBJ1-5	TGTGCCACCAGCCCCGACAGGGGGAGCAATCAGCCCCAGCATTTT	CATSPDRGSNQPQHF
NA	NA	TRBV21-1	TRBJ2-1	TGTGCCAGACCCCCCGGTCTAGCGGGAGAGGGATTGGAGCAGTTCTTC	CARPPGLAGEGLEQFF
NA	NA	TRBV5-1	TRBJ1-6	TGCGCCAGCAGCTTGGGGGGCTATAATTCACCCCTCCACTTT	CASSLGGYNSPLHF
NA	medium-sized	TRBV24-1	TRBJ1-6	TGTGCCACCAGTGATACTTATAATTCACCCCTCCACTTT	CATSDTYNSPLHF
NA	NA	TRBV27	TRBJ2-1	TGTGCCAGCAGTTTAAGTCTTGGGCTGGATGAGCAGTTCTTC	CASSLSLGLDEQFF
TRBD1	NA	TRBV5-4	TRBJ2-2	TGTGCCAGCAGCCCAGGGGGCCGCGCGAACACCGGGGAGCTGTTTTTT	CASSPGGRANTGELFF
NA	many	TRBV2	TRBJ1-2	TGTGCCAGCAGTGACCGGCCGACTTATGGCTACACCTTC	CASSDRPTYGYTF
NA	NA	TRBV4-1	TRBJ1-5	TGCGCCAGCAGCCACGCAGGGGCTTATCAGCCCCAGCATTTT	CASSHAGAYQPQHF
NA	NA	TRBV5-1	TRBJ2-1	TGCGCCAGCAGCAGTTCGGGACCCCACAATGAGCAGTTCTTC	CASSSSGPHNEQFF
NA	NA	TRBV20-1	TRBJ1-2	TGCAGTGCAGGAACGTTAGGGTTGTACACCTTC	CSAGTLGLYTF
NA	once	TRBV30	TRBJ1-2	TGTGCCTGGAAGGGTACGGGGGGGCTGGCTTTTAGCTACACCTTC	CAWKGTGGLAFSYTF
NA	NA	TRBV19	TRBJ2-3	TGTGCCAGTAGTAGAACCCAGGGGACTACCGCAGATACGCAGTATTTT	CASSRTQGTTADTQYF
NA	NA	TRBV29-1	TRBJ1-1	TGCAGCGTTGAACAGGGGTTGAACACTGAAGCTTTCTTT	CSVEQGLNTEAFF
NA	NA	TRBV5-1	TRBJ2-7	TGCGCCAGCAGCCGGGGACTGTCCTCCTACGAGCAGTACTTC	CASSRGLSSYEQYF
NA	NA	TRBV4-3	TRBJ2-7	TGCGCCAGCAGCCGTGGAGGGGGAGGGGATGGTACCTACGAGCAGTACTTC	CASSRGGGGDGTYEQYF
TRBD1	NA	TRBV7-9	TRBJ2-5	TGTGCCAGCAGCTTCGGGACAGGGGGAACGGAGACCCAGTACTTC	CASSFGTGGTETQYF
TRBD1	NA	TRBV24-1	TRBJ2-5	TGTGCCACCGCCAGGGGGGAGACCCAGTACTTC	CATARGETQYF
TRBD2	NA	TRBV18	TRBJ2-3	TGTGCCAGCTCACCATCCAGCGGGAGGGGCACAGATACGCAGTATTTT	CASSPSSGRGTDTQYF
NA	few	TRBV7-9	TRBJ2-7	TGTGCCAGCAGCTTACAGGGGGAGCAGTACTTC	CASSLQGEQYF
NA	NA	TRBV7-9	TRBJ2-1	TGTGCCAGCAGCTTACAGTACAATGAGCAGTTCTTC	CASSLQYNEQFF
NA	NA	TRBV19	TRBJ1-4	TGTGCCAGTAAGGACAGCCTAAATGAAAAACTGTTTTTT	CASKDSLNEKLFF